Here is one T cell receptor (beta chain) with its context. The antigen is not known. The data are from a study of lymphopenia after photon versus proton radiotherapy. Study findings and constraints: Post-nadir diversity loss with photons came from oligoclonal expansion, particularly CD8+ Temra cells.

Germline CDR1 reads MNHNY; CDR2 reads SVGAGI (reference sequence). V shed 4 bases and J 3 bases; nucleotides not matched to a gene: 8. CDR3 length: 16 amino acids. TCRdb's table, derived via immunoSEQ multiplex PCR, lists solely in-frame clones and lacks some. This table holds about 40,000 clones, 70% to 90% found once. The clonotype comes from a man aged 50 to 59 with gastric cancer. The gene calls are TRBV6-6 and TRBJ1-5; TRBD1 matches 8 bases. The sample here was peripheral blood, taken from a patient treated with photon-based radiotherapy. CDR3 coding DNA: TGTGCCAGCAGTTTACCCCAGGGGGCGCCCAATCAGCCCCAGCATTTT. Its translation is CASSLPQGAPNQPQHF.